A few counts support the clone carrying this T cell receptor (beta chain). The data originate from a study of identical twins. Via MiXCR, TCRdb re-called the 5' RACE reads, giving one row per CDR3 protein. In the table there are hundreds of thousands of distinct CDR3 sequences, approximately 9% of which are singletons. After removal of 5 bases from V and 5 bases from J, the junction contained 9 bases not matched to a gene. Germline CDR1 SGHVS, CDR2 FQNEAQ. The CDR3 has 15 amino acids. The same specimen was also included in a second study, on yellow fever vaccine responses in identical twins. As that study records: On the reported evidence, twins' vaccine T cell responses seemed partly convergent and partly personalized.

The TCR originated in a woman aged 18-29 years in good health. Sequencing used PBMCs. The chain carries TRBV7-8 and TRBJ2-7; 10 bases match TRBD1. CDR3: CASSTRQGAIHEQYF. Here the CDR3 DNA reads TGTGCCAGCAGCACCCGACAGGGGGCGATCCACGAGCAGTACTTC.